The 12 T cell receptor beta chains given below trace back to one sample, sequenced in a study of siplizumab effects on memory and regulatory T cells. Measured with immunoSEQ multiplex PCR; TCRdb has only the in-frame clones, and not every one. The table lists approximately 75,000 clones, 93% of them singletons. Sequenced material: CD8+ T cells sorted from blood. The receptors originated from a human donor in good health.

The chain has TRBV7-7 and TRBJ2-1; D may be TRBD2 (5 bases). The CDR3 is made up of 14 amino acids. Germline-derived CDR1 and CDR2 are SSHAT and FNYEAQ (reference sequence). V was cut by 3 bases and J by 0 bases, with 6 bases left in between. The CDR3 bases are TGTGCCAGCAGCTTGGGGAGCTCCTACAATGAGCAGTTCTTC. Translated: CASSLGSSYNEQFF.

This clone is a singleton in its sample. The genes are TRBV27 and TRBJ1-2; 7 bases line up with TRBD1. Germline V gene sequence: CDR1 MNHEY, CDR2 SMNVEV (reference sequence). Losses at the gene ends were 6 bases for V and 4 bases for J; bases not matched to a gene: 11. The CDR3 consists of 15 residues. CDR3 loop: CASRFGQGVGYGYTF. In DNA form, the CDR3 reads TGTGCCAGCAGGTTCGGGCAGGGGGTGGGCTATGGCTACACCTTC.

Only one count was recorded for this clone. This chain connects TRBV12-2 to TRBJ2-7. TRBV12-2 is noted as a pseudogene. The CDR3 spans 12 residues. The CDR3 DNA reads as TGTGCAAGTCGCCCCACGTCCTACGAGCAGTACTTC. Amino acids: CASRPTSYEQYF.

CDR3 DNA: TGTGCCAGCAGCGCGGGACAGGGCAGTTTAGAGACCCAGTACTTC. Translating gives CASSAGQGSLETQYF. J is TRBJ2-5 and V is TRBV5-6, with 9 bases lining up with TRBD1. CDR1 and CDR2 (germline): SGHDT, YYEEEE. There are 15 residues in the CDR3. Losses at the gene ends were 4 bases for V and 4 bases for J; bases not matched to a gene: 8.

The rearrangement joins TRBV27 to TRBJ2-1, with TRBD1 matching over 12 bases. Germline V gives CDR1 MNHEY, CDR2 SMNVEV (reference sequence). V trimming: 10 bases; J trimming: 8 bases; junction bases outside the gene matches: 9. This CDR3 region has 14 residues. The CDR3 DNA follows: TGTGCCACCGCCGGGACAGGGGGCGGGGATGAGCAGTTCTTC. Protein sequence: CATAGTGGGDEQFF.

This sequence joins TRBV19 and TRBJ2-2; D is unclear. Germline V gene sequence: CDR1 LNHDA, CDR2 SQIVND (reference sequence). Between the trimmed V and J ends, which lost 11 bases and 2 bases, there was a span of 9 bases. CDR3 size: 12 residues. The CDR3 region is CASGLNTGELFF. Here the CDR3 DNA reads TGTGCCTCGGGTTTAAACACCGGGGAGCTGTTTTTT.

The chain recombines TRBV13 with TRBJ2-6; a weak D match, TRBD1 (5 bases). Germline V gene data show CDR1 as PRHDT and CDR2 as FYEKMQ (reference sequence). This CDR3 has 16 amino acids. V lost 2 bases, J lost 4 bases, and 12 bases lay in between. This CDR3 is CASSLQGGIGANVLTF. CDR3 DNA sequence: TGTGCCAGCAGCTTACAGGGTGGGATCGGGGCCAACGTCCTGACTTTC.

This rearrangement joins TRBV12-5 to TRBJ2-1, with D hard to call. Per germline, CDR1 LGHNT and CDR2 FRNRAP. The ends were cut back, 5 bases at V and 0 bases at J, with 8 bases in the middle. The CDR3 spans 14 residues. The CDR3 bases are TGTGCTAGTGGTCTTGGTAGCTCCTACAATGAGCAGTTCTTC. Protein: CASGLGSSYNEQFF.

J is TRBJ1-5 and V is TRBV27, with 7 bases matching TRBD1. V shed 6 bases and J 0 bases; nucleotides not matched to a gene: 2. The CDR3 contains 14 residues. The germline V gene has CDR1 MNHEY and CDR2 SMNVEV (reference sequence). The CDR3 DNA is TGTGCCAGCAGATACAGGGGTAGCAATCAGCCCCAGCATTTT. Encoded protein: CASRYRGSNQPQHF.

The rearrangement uses TRBV11-3 and TRBJ2-1; possibly TRBD1 for D (6 bases). The ends were cut back, 2 bases at V and 7 bases at J, with 15 bases in the middle. Germline V gene sequence: CDR1 SGHNT, CDR2 YENEEA. The CDR3 runs 15 residues. CDR3 sequence: CASSLYKGEQNEQFF. The DNA of the CDR3 is TGTGCCAGCAGCTTATATAAGGGGGAACAAAATGAGCAGTTCTTC.

This rearrangement joins TRBV5-4 to TRBJ2-1; possible D gene TRBD2, 5 bases. The CDR3 has 12 amino acids. Germline loops: CDR1 SGHNT, CDR2 YYREEE (reference sequence). V gave up 9 bases and J gave up 5 bases, with 12 bases separating them. The CDR3 here is CATWTGHNEQFF. CDR3 in DNA: TGTGCCACCTGGACTGGACACAATGAGCAGTTCTTC.

The chain uses TRBV27 and TRBJ2-7; tentatively, D is TRBD2 (5 bases). The CDR3 loop spans 13 amino acids. The ends were cut back, 6 bases at V and 2 bases at J, with 11 bases in the middle. CDR1 and CDR2 (germline): MNHEY, SMNVEV (reference sequence). The CDR3 here is CASSPRGPYEQYF. CDR3 nucleotides: TGTGCCAGCAGCCCCCGGGGTCCCTACGAGCAGTACTTC.